This entry is about one T cell receptor (beta chain). What it binds is not known. Profiling relied on immunoSEQ multiplex PCR, and the TCRdb table lists in-frame clones only, not all of them. The table shows roughly 42,000 clones, with around 69% occurring only once. The data belong to a study of PD-1 blockade in classical Hodgkin lymphoma. Study-wide context: Treatment was intravenous nivolumab, 3 mg/kg every 2 weeks, until progression.

Germline loops: CDR1 LNHDA, CDR2 SQIVND (reference sequence). The CDR3 length is 15 residues. V lost 5 bases to trimming and J lost 7 bases; unmatched junction nucleotides: 11. Study-wide results and caveats: Diminished baseline TCR diversity has been reported in newly diagnosed patients relative to healthy donors.

Time point here: cycle 4 day 1 (C4D1), after six to seven weeks of nivolumab. Following autologous stem cell transplantation, relapse occurred in every patient, and exposure to brentuximab vedotin varied. The V and J genes are TRBV19 and TRBJ1-3; 7 bases are shared with TRBD1. The TCR originated in a human donor with classical Hodgkin lymphoma. Specimen: peripheral blood mononuclear cells (PBMCs), collected before the fourth cycle of nivolumab. The CDR3 DNA reads as TGTGCCAGTAGTCCCGGGACAGCGGGATCGAACACCATATATTTT. Its translation is CASSPGTAGSNTIYF.